Included here is one T cell receptor beta chain sequence, with context. This clonotype has a handful of counts. Its antigen is currently not known. Base-call qualities are not available, and no considerably larger clone is one nucleotide away. The sequencing machine was an Illumina NovaSeq 6000. TCRalpha and TCRbeta cDNA libraries were constructed by 5'RACE with constant-segment primers, with sample barcodes and unique molecular identifiers being introduced. Trizol reagent was used to extract RNA from every sample. The libraries were amplified in two PCR steps, and the second step added a second sample barcode and Illumina TruSeq adapters. The libraries were sequenced on an Illumina NovaSeq using 2 x 150 bp paired-end reads. The authors' pipeline ran thus. Reads were demultiplexed and collapsed into UMI-guided consensus sequences with migec v1.2.7. Using mixcr v2.1.11, UMI consensuses were aligned to TRA and TRB V and J templates and then assembled into clonotypes. Clonotypes were classified as expanded or contracted when called significant by both edgeR and NoisET, with noise models trained on biological replicates. edgeR calls used a false discovery rate-adjusted p below 0.01 and a log2 fold-change threshold of 1. As an exploratory analysis of dynamics, max-normalized trajectories of the 1000 most abundant clonotypes were examined with PCA combined with hierarchical clustering. Separately sequenced CD4+ and CD8+ repertoires were used to assign the CD4 or CD8 phenotype of responding clones. TCRdb took the public reads, trimmed them with fastp at Q25, ran MiXCR for clone calling and kept in-frame beta chains. Each record represents a unique CDR3 protein, reported with the most common genes and DNA among its rows. The V and J calls and clone size come from TCRdb's table, not from the authors' own analysis. For this sample the table gives about 560,000 distinct CDR3 sequences, of which 15% to 20% were detected only once. Less than 10% of the sample lies in the top ten.

The data were obtained in a study of T-cell memory formation after mild COVID-19 (TCRdb year 2021). General notes on the study: Most TCR sequence clusters were specific to one of the two donors. In two donors, T-cell clones that expanded and contracted after mild COVID-19 were followed by sequencing TCRalpha and TCRbeta repertoires longitudinally. Two young, previously healthy adult volunteers, one female and one male, were included in the cohort. Results and caveats for the whole study, not just this receptor: The second-wave clones that peaked on day 37 were not confirmed to be SARS-CoV-2 specific. Some responding clones were detected in pre-infection memory, suggesting pre-existing cross-reactive memory T cells joined the SARS-CoV-2 response. Contracting CD4+ clones appeared mostly in the CM and EM memory subsets, whereas CD8+ clones were enriched in EMRA. Balanced CD4/CD8 phenotypes were observed for clones contracting from day 15 to 85, whereas a bias towards CD4+ was observed for a second wave of clones expanding from day 15 to 37. The study covered only two mild cases, and larger cohorts including severe cases with pre-infection samples were considered necessary.

The cysteine opens and the phenylalanine closes a CDR3 of 17 amino acids. Just CDR3 DNA is preserved here, 51 bases in frame from base 1. At the junction V is shortened by 5 bases and J by 7 bases, with 24 bases in between. From the germline V gene (reference sequence), CDR1 is SEHNR and CDR2 is FQNEAQ. PBMCs were isolated by Ficoll-Paque density gradient centrifugation. The TCR originated in an adult woman who had mild COVID-19 (a few samples of this study predate the infection). The sample titles of this study are shuffled in the database, so cell type and time point are left out; the donor was told from shared clones. The rearranged segments are TRBV7-9 and TRBJ2-1, and perhaps TRBD2 as D gene, on 6 matching bases. Sequenced input: PBMCs or a T cell subset sorted from them (not recorded which). The CDR3 reads as follows: CASSMQTGTRGGNEQFF. The nucleotides are TGTGCCAGCAGCATGCAAACCGGGACTCGGGGTGGGAATGAGCAGTTCTTC.